This passage covers 2 T cell receptor beta chains from one sample sequenced in a study of blood T cell repertoires in COVID-19. Clones were read by immunoSEQ multiplex PCR, and TCRdb kept only the in-frame ones, dropping some. Here the sample spans some 83,000 clones, approximately 87% being singletons. Sequencing used peripheral blood. The source is a man older than 75 in a cohort sampled during active COVID-19.

This chain connects TRBV12-5 to TRBJ1-1; 8 bases are a match to TRBD1. Germline trimming cut 1 base from V and 1 base from J; bases unmatched to any gene: 2. CDR1 LGHNT and CDR2 FRNRAP come from the germline V gene. The CDR3 has 15 residues. Here the CDR3 reads CASGLAGQGNTEAFF. The CDR3 nucleotides read TGTGCTAGTGGTTTGGCTGGACAGGGGAACACTGAAGCTTTCTTT.

The chain combines TRBV18 with TRBJ2-1; D is possibly TRBD1 (5 bases). The germline V gene has CDR1 KGHSH and CDR2 LQKENI. Trimming left V 0 bases short and J 4 bases short, with 13 bases between. This CDR3 has 16 residues. DNA of the CDR3: TGTGCCAGCTCACCACCGTTGGACATCCTATACAATGAGCAGTTCTTC. This sequence encodes CASSPPLDILYNEQFF.